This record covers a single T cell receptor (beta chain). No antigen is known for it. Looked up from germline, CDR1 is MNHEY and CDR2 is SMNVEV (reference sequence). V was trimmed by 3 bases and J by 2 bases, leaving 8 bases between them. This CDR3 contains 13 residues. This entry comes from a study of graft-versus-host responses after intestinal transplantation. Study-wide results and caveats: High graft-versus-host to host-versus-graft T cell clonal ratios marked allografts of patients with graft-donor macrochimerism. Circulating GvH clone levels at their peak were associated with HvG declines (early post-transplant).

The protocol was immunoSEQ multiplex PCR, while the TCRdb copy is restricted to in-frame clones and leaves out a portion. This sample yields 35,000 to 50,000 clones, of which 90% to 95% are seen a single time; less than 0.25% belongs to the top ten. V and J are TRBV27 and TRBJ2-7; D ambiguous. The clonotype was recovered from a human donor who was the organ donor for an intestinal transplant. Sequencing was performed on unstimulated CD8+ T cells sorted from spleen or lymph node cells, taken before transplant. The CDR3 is CASSFGVTYEQYF. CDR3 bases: TGTGCCAGCAGTTTTGGGGTTACCTACGAGCAGTACTTC.